The 14 T cell receptor beta chains in this list originate from one sample, sequenced in a study of blood T cell repertoires in COVID-19. Measured with immunoSEQ multiplex PCR; TCRdb has only the in-frame clones, and not every one. The top ten hold over 0.95% of the sample, which has 200,000 to 250,000 clones, 65% to 85% seen once. Sequenced material: peripheral blood. Receptors were obtained from a woman aged 25-40 years with COVID-19, enrolled during active disease.

The chain has TRBV18 and TRBJ1-6; 7 nucleotides match TRBD1. Losses at the gene ends were 6 bases for V and 9 bases for J; bases not matched to a gene: 11. Per germline, CDR1 KGHSH and CDR2 LQKENI. The CDR3 totals 15 residues. As DNA, the CDR3 is TGTGCCAGCTCCCAGGACAGGCAAGGTGGTTCACCCCTCCACTTT. As protein: CASSQDRQGGSPLHF.

This chain connects TRBV27 to TRBJ1-2; D not certain. The germline V gene has CDR1 MNHEY and CDR2 SMNVEV (reference sequence). This CDR3 comprises 16 residues. Trimming cost V 4 bases and J 0 bases, with 15 bases left between them. The CDR3 sequence is CASSSNGDFANYGYTF. CDR3 bases: TGTGCCAGCAGTTCCAATGGAGATTTTGCTAACTATGGCTACACCTTC.

V usage is TRBV5-4 and J usage is TRBJ2-1; 11 bases align to TRBD2. V trimming: 0 bases; J trimming: 6 bases; junction bases outside the gene matches: 2. Germline loops: CDR1 SGHNT, CDR2 YYREEE (reference sequence). This CDR3 is 15 amino acids long. In DNA form, the CDR3 reads TGTGCCAGCAGCTTGGAACTAGCGGGAGTCAATGAGCAGTTCTTC. This translates into CASSLELAGVNEQFF.

The chain couples TRBV30 to TRBJ2-1; TRBD2 agrees at 13 bases. Germline CDR1 GTSNPN, CDR2 SVGIG (reference sequence). V trimming: 6 bases; J trimming: 8 bases; junction bases outside the gene matches: 4. The CDR3 has 13 amino acids. CDR3 residues: CACTSGRAHEQFF. The CDR3 DNA reads as TGTGCCTGTACTAGCGGGAGGGCCCATGAGCAGTTCTTC.

The V and J genes are TRBV7-9 and TRBJ2-1; D might be TRBD1 (5 bases). The CDR3 is made up of 11 amino acids. V was cut by 6 bases and J by 6 bases, with 6 bases left in between. Germline CDR1 SEHNR, CDR2 FQNEAQ (reference sequence). CDR3 amino acids: CASRDSNEQFF. DNA for the CDR3: TGTGCCAGCAGAGACAGCAATGAGCAGTTCTTC.

The rearrangement links TRBV6-5 to TRBJ2-1; 11 bases match TRBD2. Germline CDR1 MNHEY, CDR2 SVGAGI. This CDR3 has 13 amino acids. V trimming: 5 bases; J trimming: 9 bases; junction bases outside the gene matches: 3. The CDR3 protein is CASSRLAGREQFF. The CDR3 DNA reads as TGTGCCAGCAGTAGACTAGCGGGACGTGAGCAGTTCTTC.

The chain uses TRBV7-9 and TRBJ1-2; D ambiguous. V was trimmed by 4 bases and J by 6 bases, leaving 15 bases between them. The CDR3 sequence is 14 residues long. The germline CDR1 and CDR2 sequences are SEHNR and FQNEAQ (reference sequence). This chain's CDR3 is CASSSPGVRDGYTF. Here the CDR3 DNA reads TGTGCCAGCAGCTCGCCCGGGGTTCGAGATGGCTACACCTTC.

The rearrangement joins TRBV6-8 to TRBJ2-7, with TRBD2 identical over 7 bases. CDR1 and CDR2 from the germline V gene are MNHGY and SAAAGT. Trimming cost V 6 bases and J 5 bases; bases outside gene matches: 4. This CDR3 contains 12 residues. The CDR3 DNA follows: TGTGCCAGCAGCGGGAGGTCCCACGAGCAGTACTTC. Its translation: CASSGRSHEQYF.

The genes are TRBV19 and TRBJ1-2; TRBD1 is a possible D gene (5 bases). V was pared by 4 bases and J by 4 bases, with 10 bases between. The CDR3 spans 13 residues. CDR1 LNHDA and CDR2 SQIVND come from the germline V gene (reference sequence). The CDR3 here is CASSKGMIYGYTF. The CDR3, as DNA: TGTGCCAGTAGTAAGGGGATGATCTATGGCTACACCTTC.

The chain couples TRBV6-1 to TRBJ2-3, with 9 bases lining up with TRBD2. Germline V gene data show CDR1 as MNHNS and CDR2 as SASEGT. CDR3 length: 16 amino acids. The ends lost 2 bases at V and 4 bases at J; junction bases unmatched: 7. For the CDR3, the DNA is TGTGCCAGCAGTGAAAGGGGTGCGGGAGGGGCAGATACGCAGTATTTT. This gives the protein CASSERGAGGADTQYF.

V gene TRBV19 combines with J gene TRBJ1-5; D remains ambiguous. V lost 3 bases and J lost 1, with 13 bases in between. CDR3 length equals 16 residues. Per the germline V gene, CDR1 is LNHDA and CDR2 is SQIVND (reference sequence). The CDR3 DNA follows: TGTGCCAGTAGTATCCCCCTAGACTGGAGCAATCAGCCCCAGCATTTT. Translating gives CASSIPLDWSNQPQHF.

This clone was counted between two and nine times. This chain joins TRBV7-3 and TRBJ2-3, with 7 nucleotides matching TRBD1. The CDR3 sequence is 14 residues long. V shed 2 bases and J 5 bases; nucleotides not matched to a gene: 4. CDR1 and CDR2 from the germline V gene are SGHTA and FQGTGA. The CDR3 region is CASSLQGVGDTQYF. CDR3 nucleotide sequence: TGTGCCAGCAGCTTACAGGGGGTTGGAGATACGCAGTATTTT.

The CDR3 spells CASSIGENTEAFF. The CDR3 nucleotides are TGTGCCAGCAGTATCGGAGAAAACACTGAAGCTTTCTTT. The V gene is TRBV6-6, the J gene TRBJ1-1; D remains unclear. This CDR3 has 13 residues. V dropped 5 bases and J dropped 2 bases, with 9 bases sitting between them. The germline V gene encodes CDR1 MNHNY and CDR2 SVGAGI (reference sequence).

The sample holds one count of this clone. The chain has TRBV10-3 and TRBJ1-1; D not certain. The CDR3 runs 15 residues. The V and J ends lost 8 bases and 0 bases respectively, with 16 bases between them. Germline assignment: CDR1 ENHRY and CDR2 SYGVKD. The CDR3 DNA reads TGTGCCATCGGGCGGGTTCCCGTGCTGAACACTGAAGCTTTCTTT. Protein product: CAIGRVPVLNTEAFF.